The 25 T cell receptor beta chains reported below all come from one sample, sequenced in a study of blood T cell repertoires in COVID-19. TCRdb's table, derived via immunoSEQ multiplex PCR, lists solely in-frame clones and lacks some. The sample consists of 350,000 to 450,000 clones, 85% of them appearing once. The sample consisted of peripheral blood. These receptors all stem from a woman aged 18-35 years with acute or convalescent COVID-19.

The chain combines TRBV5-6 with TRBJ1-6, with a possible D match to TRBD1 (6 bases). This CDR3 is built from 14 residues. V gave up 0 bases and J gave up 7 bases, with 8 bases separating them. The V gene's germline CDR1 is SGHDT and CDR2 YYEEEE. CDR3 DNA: TGTGCCAGCAGCTTGGCCCAGGGGAATTCACCCCTCCACTTT. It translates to CASSLAQGNSPLHF.

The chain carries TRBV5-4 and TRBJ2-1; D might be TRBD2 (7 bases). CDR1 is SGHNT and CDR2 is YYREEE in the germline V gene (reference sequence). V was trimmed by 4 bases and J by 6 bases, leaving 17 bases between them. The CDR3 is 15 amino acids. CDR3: CASSRAQGRVNEQFF. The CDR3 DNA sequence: TGTGCCAGCAGCAGAGCGCAGGGGAGGGTCAATGAGCAGTTCTTC.

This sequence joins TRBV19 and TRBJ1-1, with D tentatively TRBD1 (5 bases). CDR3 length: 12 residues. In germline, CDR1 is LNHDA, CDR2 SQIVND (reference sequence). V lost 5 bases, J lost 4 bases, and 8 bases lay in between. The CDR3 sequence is CASSYGGTEAFF. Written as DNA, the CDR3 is TGTGCCAGTAGTTACGGGGGCACTGAAGCTTTCTTT.

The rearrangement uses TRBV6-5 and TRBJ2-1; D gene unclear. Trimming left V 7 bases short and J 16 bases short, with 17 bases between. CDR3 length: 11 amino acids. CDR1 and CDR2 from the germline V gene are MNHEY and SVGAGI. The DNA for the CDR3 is TGTGCCAGCACAAACGAGCTAGGCGGCTTCTTC. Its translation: CASTNELGGFF.

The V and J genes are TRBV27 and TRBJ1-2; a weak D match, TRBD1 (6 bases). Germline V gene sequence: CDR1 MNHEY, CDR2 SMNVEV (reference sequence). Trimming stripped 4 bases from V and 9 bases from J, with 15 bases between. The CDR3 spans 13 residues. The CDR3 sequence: CASSSQQGNRYTF. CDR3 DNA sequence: TGTGCCAGCAGTTCCCAACAGGGCAACCGCTACACCTTC.

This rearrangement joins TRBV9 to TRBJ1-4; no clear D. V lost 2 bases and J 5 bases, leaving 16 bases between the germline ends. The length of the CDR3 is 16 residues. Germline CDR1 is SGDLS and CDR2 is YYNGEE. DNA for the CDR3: TGTGCCAGCAGCGTCGCCATCGTGGGCTGGAATGAAAAACTGTTTTTT. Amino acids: CASSVAIVGWNEKLFF. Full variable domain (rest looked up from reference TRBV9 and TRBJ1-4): DSGVTQTPKHLITATGQRVTLRCSPRSGDLSVYWYQQSLDQGLQFLIQYYNGEERAKGNILERFSAQQFPDLHSELNLSSLELGDSALYFCASSVAIVGWNEKLFFGSGTQLSVL.

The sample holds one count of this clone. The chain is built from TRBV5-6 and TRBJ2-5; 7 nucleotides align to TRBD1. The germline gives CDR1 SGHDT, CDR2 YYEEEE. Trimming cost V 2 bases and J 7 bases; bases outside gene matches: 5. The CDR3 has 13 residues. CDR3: CASSFRGLGTQYF. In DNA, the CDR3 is TGTGCCAGCAGCTTTAGGGGGCTGGGGACCCAGTACTTC.

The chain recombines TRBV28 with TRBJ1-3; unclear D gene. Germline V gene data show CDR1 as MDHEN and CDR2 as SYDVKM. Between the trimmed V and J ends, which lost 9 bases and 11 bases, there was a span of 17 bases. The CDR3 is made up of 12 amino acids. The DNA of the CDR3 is TGTGCCAGTTTGACCGATCTGGGAGCCATATATTTT. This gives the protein CASLTDLGAIYF.

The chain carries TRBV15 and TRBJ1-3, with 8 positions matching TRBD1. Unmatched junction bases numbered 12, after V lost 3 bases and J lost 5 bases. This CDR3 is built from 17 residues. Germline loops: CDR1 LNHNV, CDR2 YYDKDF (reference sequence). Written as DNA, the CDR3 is TGTGCCACCAGCAGTGTCCCCCGACAGGGGCGGAGAAACACCATATATTTT. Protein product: CATSSVPRQGRRNTIYF.

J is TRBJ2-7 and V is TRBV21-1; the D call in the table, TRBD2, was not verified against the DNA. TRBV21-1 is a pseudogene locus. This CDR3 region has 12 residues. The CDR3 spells CASRRSSYEQYF. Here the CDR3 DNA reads TGTGCCAGTAGAAGGAGCTCCTACGAGCAGTACTTC.

The DNA of the CDR3 is TGTGCCAGCAGCTTAGCCTCGGACAGGGGTGGCTACACCTTC. Translation gives CASSLASDRGGYTF. This chain uses TRBV13 with TRBJ1-2, with TRBD1 matching over 9 bases. J lost 7 bases, V lost 1 base, and 4 bases had no gene match. Germline CDR1 is PRHDT and CDR2 is FYEKMQ (reference sequence). The CDR3 runs to 14 residues.

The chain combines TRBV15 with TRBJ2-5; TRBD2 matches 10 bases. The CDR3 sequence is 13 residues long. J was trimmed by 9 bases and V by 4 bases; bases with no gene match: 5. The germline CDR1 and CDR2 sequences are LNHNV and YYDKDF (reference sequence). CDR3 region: CATSIAGGLAQYF. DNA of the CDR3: TGTGCCACCAGCATAGCGGGGGGATTGGCCCAGTACTTC.

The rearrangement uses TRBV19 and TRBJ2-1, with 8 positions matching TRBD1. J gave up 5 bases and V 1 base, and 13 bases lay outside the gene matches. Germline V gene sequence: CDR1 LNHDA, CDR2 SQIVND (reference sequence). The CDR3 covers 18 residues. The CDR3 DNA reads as TGTGCCAGTAGTATAGGCCTCCGGGGGCAGGGGGCAAACAATGAGCAGTTCTTC. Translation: CASSIGLRGQGANNEQFF.

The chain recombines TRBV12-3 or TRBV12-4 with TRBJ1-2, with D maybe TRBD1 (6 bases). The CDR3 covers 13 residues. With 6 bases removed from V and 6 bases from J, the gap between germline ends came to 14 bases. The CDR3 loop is CASRYRTVDGYTF. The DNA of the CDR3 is TGTGCCAGCAGATACAGGACAGTCGATGGCTACACCTTC.

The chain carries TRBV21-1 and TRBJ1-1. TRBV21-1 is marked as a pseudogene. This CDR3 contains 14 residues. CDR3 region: CASPRGGICTEAFF. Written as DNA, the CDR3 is TGTGCCAGCCCAAGGGGAGGGATTTGCACTGAAGCTTTCTTT.

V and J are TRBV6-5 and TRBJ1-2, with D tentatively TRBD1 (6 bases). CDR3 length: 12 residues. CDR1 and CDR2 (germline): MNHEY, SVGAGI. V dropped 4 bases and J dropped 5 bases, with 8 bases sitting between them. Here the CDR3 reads CASSSGAYGYTF. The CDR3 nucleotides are TGTGCCAGCAGTTCAGGGGCGTATGGCTACACCTTC.

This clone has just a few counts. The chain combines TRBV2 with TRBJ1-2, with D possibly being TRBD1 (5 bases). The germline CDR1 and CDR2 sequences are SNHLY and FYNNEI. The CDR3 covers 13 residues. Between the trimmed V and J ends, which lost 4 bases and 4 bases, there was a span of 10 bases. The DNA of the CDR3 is TGTGCCAGCAGTGTGCCAGGGTCCTATGGCTACACCTTC. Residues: CASSVPGSYGYTF.

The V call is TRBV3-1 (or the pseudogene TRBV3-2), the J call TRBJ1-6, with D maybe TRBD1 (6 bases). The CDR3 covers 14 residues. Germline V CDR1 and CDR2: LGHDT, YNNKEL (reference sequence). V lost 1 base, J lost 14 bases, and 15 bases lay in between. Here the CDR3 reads CASSQGEQGTSLHF. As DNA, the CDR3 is TGTGCCAGCAGCCAAGGGGAGCAGGGGACATCCCTCCACTTT.

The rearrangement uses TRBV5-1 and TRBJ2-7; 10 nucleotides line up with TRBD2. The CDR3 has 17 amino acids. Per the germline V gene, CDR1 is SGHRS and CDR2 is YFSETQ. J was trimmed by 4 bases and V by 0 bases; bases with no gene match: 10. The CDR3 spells CASSLATGAGGLYEQYF. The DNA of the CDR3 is TGCGCCAGCAGCTTGGCCACGGGAGCGGGAGGGTTGTACGAGCAGTACTTC.

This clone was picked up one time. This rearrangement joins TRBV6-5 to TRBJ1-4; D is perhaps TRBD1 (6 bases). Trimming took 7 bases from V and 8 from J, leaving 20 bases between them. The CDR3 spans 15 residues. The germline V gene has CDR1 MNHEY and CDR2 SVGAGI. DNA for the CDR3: TGTGCCAGCACCCCAATGGCAGGGGTCAGGGAAAAACTGTTTTTT. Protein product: CASTPMAGVREKLFF.

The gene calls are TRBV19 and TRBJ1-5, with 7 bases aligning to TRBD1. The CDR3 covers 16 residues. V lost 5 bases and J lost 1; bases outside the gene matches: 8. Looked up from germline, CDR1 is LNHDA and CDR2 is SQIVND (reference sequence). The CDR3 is CASSSPDRPSNQPQHF. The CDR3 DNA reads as TGTGCCAGTAGTTCCCCGGACAGGCCGAGCAATCAGCCCCAGCATTTT.

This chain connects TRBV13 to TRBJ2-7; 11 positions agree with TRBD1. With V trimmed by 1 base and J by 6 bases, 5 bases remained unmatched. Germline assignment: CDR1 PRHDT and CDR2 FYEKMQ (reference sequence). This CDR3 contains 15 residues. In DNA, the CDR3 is TGTGCCAGCAGCTTAGACCGGACAGGGGGCATCGAGCAGTACTTC. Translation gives CASSLDRTGGIEQYF.

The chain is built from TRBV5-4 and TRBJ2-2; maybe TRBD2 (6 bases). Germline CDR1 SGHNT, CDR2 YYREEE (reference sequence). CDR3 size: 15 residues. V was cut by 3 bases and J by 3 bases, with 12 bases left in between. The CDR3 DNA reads TGTGCCAGCAGCTGGCAACTAGCCGACACCGGGGAGCTGTTTTTT. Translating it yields CASSWQLADTGELFF.

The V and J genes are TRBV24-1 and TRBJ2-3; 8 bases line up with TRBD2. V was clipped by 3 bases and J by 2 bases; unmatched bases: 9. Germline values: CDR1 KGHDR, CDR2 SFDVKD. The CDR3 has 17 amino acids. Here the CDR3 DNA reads TGTGCCACCAGTGATCTCCAACTAGCGGAGGTCACAGATACGCAGTATTTT. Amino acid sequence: CATSDLQLAEVTDTQYF.

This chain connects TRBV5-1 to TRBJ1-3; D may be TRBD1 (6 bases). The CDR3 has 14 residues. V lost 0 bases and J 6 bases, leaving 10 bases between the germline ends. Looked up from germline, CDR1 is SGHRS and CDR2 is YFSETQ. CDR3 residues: CASSLGGGENTIYF. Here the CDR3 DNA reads TGCGCCAGCAGCTTGGGAGGGGGAGAAAACACCATATATTTT.